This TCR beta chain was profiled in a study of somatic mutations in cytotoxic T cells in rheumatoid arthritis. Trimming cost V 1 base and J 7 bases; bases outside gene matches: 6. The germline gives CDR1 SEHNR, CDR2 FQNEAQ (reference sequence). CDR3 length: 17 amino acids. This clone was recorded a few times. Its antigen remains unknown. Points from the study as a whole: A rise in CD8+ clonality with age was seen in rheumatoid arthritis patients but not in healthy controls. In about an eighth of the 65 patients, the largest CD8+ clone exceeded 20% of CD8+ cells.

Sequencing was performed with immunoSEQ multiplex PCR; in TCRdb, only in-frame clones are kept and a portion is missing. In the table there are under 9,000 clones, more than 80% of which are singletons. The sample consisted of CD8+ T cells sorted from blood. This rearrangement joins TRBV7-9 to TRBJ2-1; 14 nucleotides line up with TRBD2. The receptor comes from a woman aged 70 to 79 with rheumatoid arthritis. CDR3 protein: CASSLVTSGGAWNEQFF. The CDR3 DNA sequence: TGTGCCAGCAGCTTAGTGACTAGCGGGGGGGCCTGGAATGAGCAGTTCTTC.